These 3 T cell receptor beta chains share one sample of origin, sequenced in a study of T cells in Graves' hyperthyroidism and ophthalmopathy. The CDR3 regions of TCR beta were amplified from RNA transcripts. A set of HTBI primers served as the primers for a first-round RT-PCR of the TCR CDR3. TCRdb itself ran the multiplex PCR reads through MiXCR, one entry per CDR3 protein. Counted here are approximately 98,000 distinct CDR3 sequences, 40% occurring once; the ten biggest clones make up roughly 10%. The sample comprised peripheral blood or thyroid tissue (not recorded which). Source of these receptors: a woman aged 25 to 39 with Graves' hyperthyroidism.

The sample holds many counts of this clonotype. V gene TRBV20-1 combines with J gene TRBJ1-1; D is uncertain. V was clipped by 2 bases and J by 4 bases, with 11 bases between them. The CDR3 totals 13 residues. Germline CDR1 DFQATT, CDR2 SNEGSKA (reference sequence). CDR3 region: CSARRMSGTEAFF. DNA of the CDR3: TGCAGTGCTAGAAGGATGTCGGGCACTGAAGCTTTCTTT.

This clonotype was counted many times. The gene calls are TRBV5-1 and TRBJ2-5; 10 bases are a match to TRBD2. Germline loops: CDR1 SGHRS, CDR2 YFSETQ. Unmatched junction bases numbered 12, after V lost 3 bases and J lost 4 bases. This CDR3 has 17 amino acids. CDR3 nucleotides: TGCGCCAGCAGCTCCCGGGGAGCTAGCGGGAGCGGAGAGACCCAGTACTTC. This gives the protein CASSSRGASGSGETQYF.

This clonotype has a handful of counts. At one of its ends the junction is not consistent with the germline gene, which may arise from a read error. The CDR3 spells CANSLDRGGGSLETQYF. The CDR3 region has the DNA TGTGCCAACAGCTTAGATCGAGGTGGCGGGAGTCTGGAGACCCAGTACTTC. The chain recombines TRBV7-2 with TRBJ2-5; TRBD2 agrees at 7 bases. Per the germline V gene, CDR1 is SGHTA and CDR2 is FQGNSA. The CDR3 consists of 17 residues.